This T cell receptor beta chain was observed in a study of blood T cell dynamics during melanoma immunotherapy. A fixed DNA input of around 0.35 ug was used per bulk PBMC sample. Profiled with immunoSEQ multiplex PCR; TCRdb holds only in-frame clones, not every one. This sample has fewer than 15,000 clones; 80% to 95% occur once, and the top ten carry 0.92%. J was trimmed by 8 bases and V by 2 bases; bases with no gene match: 8. This CDR3 spans 16 amino acids. CDR1 is MGHRA, CDR2 YSYEKL, per germline. Time point of the sample: week 3, after first cycle of checkpoint inhibitor. One draw preceded checkpoint blockade; another followed its first cycle at week 3.

The rearrangement joins TRBV4-1 to TRBJ1-4; 10 positions agree with TRBD1. The receptor was isolated from a human donor with melanoma. The source was blood, collected from a patient treated with checkpoint blockade. CDR3 sequence (DNA): TGCGCCAGCAGCCAAACCCGGGACAGGGGTGTGGAAAAACTGTTTTTT. This codes for CASSQTRDRGVEKLFF.